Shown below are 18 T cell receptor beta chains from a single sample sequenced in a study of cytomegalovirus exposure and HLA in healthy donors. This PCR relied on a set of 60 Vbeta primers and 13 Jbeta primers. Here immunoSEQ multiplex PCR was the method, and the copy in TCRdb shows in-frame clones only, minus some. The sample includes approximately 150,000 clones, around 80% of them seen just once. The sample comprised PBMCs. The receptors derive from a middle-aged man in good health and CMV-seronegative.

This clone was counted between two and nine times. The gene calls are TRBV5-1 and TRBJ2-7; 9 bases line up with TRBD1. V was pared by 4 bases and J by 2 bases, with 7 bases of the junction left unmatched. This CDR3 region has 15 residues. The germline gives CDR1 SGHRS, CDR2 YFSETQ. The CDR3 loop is CASSPDRGTTYEQYF. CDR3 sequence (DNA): TGCGCCAGCAGCCCGGACAGGGGAACCACCTACGAGCAGTACTTC.

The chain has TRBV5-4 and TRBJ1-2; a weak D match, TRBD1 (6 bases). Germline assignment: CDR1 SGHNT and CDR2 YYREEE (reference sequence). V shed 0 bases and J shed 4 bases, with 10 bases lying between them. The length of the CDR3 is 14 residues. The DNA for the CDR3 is TGTGCCAGCAGCTTGGATCAGGGGCCCTATGGCTACACCTTC. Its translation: CASSLDQGPYGYTF.

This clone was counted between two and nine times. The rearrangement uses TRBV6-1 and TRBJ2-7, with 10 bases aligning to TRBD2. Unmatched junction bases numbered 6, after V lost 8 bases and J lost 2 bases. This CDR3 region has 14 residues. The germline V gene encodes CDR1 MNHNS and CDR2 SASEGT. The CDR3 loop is CASDLAGETYEQYF. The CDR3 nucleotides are TGTGCCAGCGATCTAGCGGGAGAAACCTACGAGCAGTACTTC.

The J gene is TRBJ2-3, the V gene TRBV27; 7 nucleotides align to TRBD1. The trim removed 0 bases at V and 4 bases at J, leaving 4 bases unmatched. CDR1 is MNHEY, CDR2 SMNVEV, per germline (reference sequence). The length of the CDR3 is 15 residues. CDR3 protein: CASSLSGTVPDTQYF. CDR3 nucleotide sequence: TGTGCCAGCAGTTTATCGGGGACAGTCCCAGATACGCAGTATTTT.

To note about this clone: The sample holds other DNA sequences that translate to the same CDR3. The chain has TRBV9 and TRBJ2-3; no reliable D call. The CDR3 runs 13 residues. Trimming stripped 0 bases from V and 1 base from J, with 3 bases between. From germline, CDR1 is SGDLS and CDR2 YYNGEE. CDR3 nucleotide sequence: TGTGCCAGCAGCGTAGCTGGCACAGATACGCAGTATTTT. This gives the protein CASSVAGTDTQYF.

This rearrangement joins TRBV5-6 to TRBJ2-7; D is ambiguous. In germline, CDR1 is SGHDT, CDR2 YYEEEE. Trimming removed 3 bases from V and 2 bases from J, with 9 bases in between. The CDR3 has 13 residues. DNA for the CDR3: TGTGCCAGCAGCTCACTCCCGCCCTACGAGCAGTACTTC. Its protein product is CASSSLPPYEQYF.

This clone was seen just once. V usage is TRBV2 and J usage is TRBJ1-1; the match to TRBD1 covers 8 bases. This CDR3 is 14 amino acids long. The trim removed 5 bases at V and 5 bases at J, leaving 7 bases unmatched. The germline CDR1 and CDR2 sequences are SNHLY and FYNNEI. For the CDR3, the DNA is TGTGCCAGCAGTATTCTACAGGGGGGGACTGAAGCTTTCTTT. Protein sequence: CASSILQGGTEAFF.

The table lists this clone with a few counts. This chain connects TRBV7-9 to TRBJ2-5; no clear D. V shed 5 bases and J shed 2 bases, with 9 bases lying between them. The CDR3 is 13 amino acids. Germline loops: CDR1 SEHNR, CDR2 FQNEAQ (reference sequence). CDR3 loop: CASSRSAQETQYF. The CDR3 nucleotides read TGTGCCAGCAGCCGCAGCGCACAAGAGACCCAGTACTTC.

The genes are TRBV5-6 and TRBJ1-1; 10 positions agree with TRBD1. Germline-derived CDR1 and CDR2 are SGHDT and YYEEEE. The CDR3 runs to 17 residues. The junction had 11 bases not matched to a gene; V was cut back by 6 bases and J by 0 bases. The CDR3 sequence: CASTLKGTGDLNTEAFF. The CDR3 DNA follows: TGTGCCAGCACCTTAAAAGGGACAGGGGACTTGAACACTGAAGCTTTCTTT.

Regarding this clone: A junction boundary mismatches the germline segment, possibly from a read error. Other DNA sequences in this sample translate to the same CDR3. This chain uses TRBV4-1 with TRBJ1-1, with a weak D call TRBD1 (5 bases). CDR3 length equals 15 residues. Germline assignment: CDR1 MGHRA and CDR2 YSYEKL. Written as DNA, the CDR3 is TGCGCCAGCAGCCAAGATCAGGACATTACGACTGAAGCCTTCTTT. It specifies CASSQDQDITTEAFF.

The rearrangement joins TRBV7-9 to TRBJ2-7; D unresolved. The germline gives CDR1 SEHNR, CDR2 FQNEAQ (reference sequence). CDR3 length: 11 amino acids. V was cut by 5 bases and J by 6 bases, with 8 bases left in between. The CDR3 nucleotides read TGTGCCAGCAGCGCGGATAGCGAGCAGTACTTC. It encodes CASSADSEQYF.

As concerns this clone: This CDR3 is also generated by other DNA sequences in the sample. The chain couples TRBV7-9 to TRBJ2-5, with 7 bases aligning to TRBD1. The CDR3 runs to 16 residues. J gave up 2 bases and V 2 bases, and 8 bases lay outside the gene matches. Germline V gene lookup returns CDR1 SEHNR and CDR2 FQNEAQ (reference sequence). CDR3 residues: CASSLTSVRGQETQYF. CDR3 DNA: TGTGCCAGCAGCTTAACAAGCGTCAGGGGGCAAGAGACCCAGTACTTC. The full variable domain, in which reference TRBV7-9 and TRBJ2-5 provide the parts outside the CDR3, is DTGVSQNPRHKITKRGQNVTFRCDPISEHNRLYWYRQTLGQGPEFLTYFQNEAQLEKSRLLSDRFSAERPKGSFSTLEIQRTEQGDSAMYLCASSLTSVRGQETQYFGPGTRLLVL.

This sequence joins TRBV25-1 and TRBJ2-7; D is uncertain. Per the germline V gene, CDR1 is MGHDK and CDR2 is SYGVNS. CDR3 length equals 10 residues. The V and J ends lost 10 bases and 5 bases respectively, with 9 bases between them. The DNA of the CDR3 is TGTGCCACCGCACTTCACGAGCAGTACTTC. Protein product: CATALHEQYF.

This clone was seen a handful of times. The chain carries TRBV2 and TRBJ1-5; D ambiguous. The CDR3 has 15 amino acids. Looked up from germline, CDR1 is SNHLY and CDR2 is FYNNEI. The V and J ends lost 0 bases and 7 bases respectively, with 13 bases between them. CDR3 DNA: TGTGCCAGCAGTGAAGCGCTTGGGCCTGAACAGCCCCAGCATTTT. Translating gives CASSEALGPEQPQHF. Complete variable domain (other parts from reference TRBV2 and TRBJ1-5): EPEVTQTPSHQVTQMGQEVILRCVPISNHLYFYWYRQILGQKVEFLVSFYNNEISEKSEIFDDQFSVERPDGSNFTLKIRSTKLEDSAMYFCASSEALGPEQPQHFGDGTRLSIL.

CDR3 nucleotide sequence: TGTGCCAGCAGCCCACTTGACAGGGGGCTTGTTGACACTGAAGCTTTCTTT. As protein: CASSPLDRGLVDTEAFF. The gene calls are TRBV7-2 and TRBJ1-1; 10 nucleotides line up with TRBD1. The junction had 12 bases not matched to a gene; V was cut back by 5 bases and J by 3 bases. CDR3 length: 17 amino acids. Germline V gene lookup returns CDR1 SGHTA and CDR2 FQGNSA.

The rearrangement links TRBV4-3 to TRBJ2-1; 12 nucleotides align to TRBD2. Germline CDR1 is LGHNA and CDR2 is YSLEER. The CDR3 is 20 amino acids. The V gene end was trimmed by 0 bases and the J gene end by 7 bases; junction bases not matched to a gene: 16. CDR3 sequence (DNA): TGCGCCAGCAGCCAAGATTCTGTCCCCCTAGCGGGGGGGCCAAGGAATGAGCAGTTCTTC. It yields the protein CASSQDSVPLAGGPRNEQFF.

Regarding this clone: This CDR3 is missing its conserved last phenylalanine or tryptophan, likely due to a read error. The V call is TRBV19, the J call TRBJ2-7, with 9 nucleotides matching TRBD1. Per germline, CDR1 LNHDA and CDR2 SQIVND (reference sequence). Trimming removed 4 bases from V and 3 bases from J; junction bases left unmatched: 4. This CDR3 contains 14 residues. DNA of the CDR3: TGTGCCAGTAGTAGTTGGGACAGGGACTACGAGCAGTACCTC. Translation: CASSSWDRDYEQYL.

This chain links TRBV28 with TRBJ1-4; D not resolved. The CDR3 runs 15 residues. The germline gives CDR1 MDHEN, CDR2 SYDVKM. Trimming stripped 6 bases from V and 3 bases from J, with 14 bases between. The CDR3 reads CASSEVGRANEKLFF. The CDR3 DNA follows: TGTGCCAGCAGCGAGGTGGGGAGGGCTAATGAAAAACTGTTTTTT.